These 20 T cell receptor beta chains were all obtained from the same sample, sequenced in a study of blood T cells in healthy people across ages. A second PCR of 7 to 11 cycles used a sample-barcoded 5' primer and a J-beta primer mix. One entry per CDR3 protein, called by TCRdb with MiXCR from the 5' RACE reads. The sample has hundreds of thousands of distinct CDR3 sequences, roughly 45% seen once. The sample taken for sequencing was blood. These receptors were taken from a woman aged 60-70 years in good health.

This clonotype was observed at least ten times. The genes are TRBV27 and TRBJ2-7; 7 bases are a match to TRBD1. The J segment lost 2 bases and the V segment lost 6 bases, leaving 7 bases of the junction unmatched. Germline V lookup: CDR1 MNHEY, CDR2 SMNVEV (reference sequence). The CDR3 sequence is 14 residues long. CDR3 in DNA: TGTGCCAGCAGCCTCCGACAGGGCCCCTACGAGCAGTACTTC. Translation gives CASSLRQGPYEQYF.

This clonotype has ten or more counts. The genes are TRBV3-1 and TRBJ2-3; a possible D gene is TRBD2 (6 bases). Trimming pared 0 bases from V and 5 bases from J, leaving 12 bases between. The germline V gene has CDR1 LGHDT and CDR2 YNNKEL (reference sequence). The CDR3 sequence is 15 residues long. CDR3 protein: CASSQEAGYEDTQYF. CDR3 nucleotides: TGTGCCAGCAGCCAAGAGGCGGGGTACGAAGATACGCAGTATTTT.

This chain connects TRBV5-1 to TRBJ1-4; maybe TRBD1 (5 bases). The germline CDR1 and CDR2 sequences are SGHRS and YFSETQ. The V and J ends lost 0 bases and 3 bases respectively, with 12 bases between them. The length of the CDR3 is 16 residues. The CDR3 loop is CASSLGDLAANEKLFF. CDR3 bases: TGCGCCAGCAGCTTGGGGGACCTAGCGGCTAATGAAAAACTGTTTTTT.

This sequence joins TRBV20-1 and TRBJ1-1; no firm D call. CDR3 length: 11 amino acids. Per germline, CDR1 DFQATT and CDR2 SNEGSKA (reference sequence). Trimming left V 6 bases short and J 3 bases short, with 8 bases between. CDR3 sequence: CSAEVDTEAFF. The CDR3 bases are TGCAGTGCCGAGGTGGACACTGAAGCTTTCTTT.

The gene calls are TRBV7-6 and TRBJ1-1, with 9 bases identical to TRBD1. Germline lookup yields CDR1 SGHVS and CDR2 FNYEAQ. The CDR3 loop spans 14 amino acids. V lost 5 bases and J lost 7; bases outside the gene matches: 8. The CDR3 coding sequence is TGTGCCAGCAGCCCGGCGGACAGGGGAGGTGAAGCTTTCTTT. Amino acid sequence: CASSPADRGGEAFF.

This clonotype was counted between two and nine times. The rearrangement links TRBV10-3 to TRBJ2-4, with D maybe TRBD2 (6 bases). CDR3 length: 17 amino acids. V was cut by 0 bases and J by 1 base, with 13 bases left in between. Looked up from germline, CDR1 is ENHRY and CDR2 is SYGVKD. The CDR3 coding sequence is TGTGCCATCAGTGAGTCGCCCAGGGAGGCGGCCAAAAACATTCAGTACTTC. Its translation is CAISESPREAAKNIQYF.

This clonotype was detected ten times or more. The genes are TRBV29-1 and TRBJ2-1, with D possibly called TRBD1 or TRBD2 (5 bases each). The CDR3 runs to 15 residues. V was shortened by 5 bases and J by 7 bases, with 21 bases between the two germline ends. Germline V CDR1 and CDR2: SQVTM, ANQGSEA. CDR3 DNA: TGCAGCGTTTGGGGGTTGGTTTTTAGGATAAATGAGCAGTTCTTC. It yields the protein CSVWGLVFRINEQFF.

This clonotype appeared a few times. The gene calls are TRBV6-6 and TRBJ2-1, with TRBD1 matching 10 bases. After removal of 6 bases from V and 2 bases from J, the junction contained 7 bases not matched to a gene. CDR3 length equals 16 residues. Germline V gene sequence: CDR1 MNHNY, CDR2 SVGAGI (reference sequence). The CDR3 DNA is TGTGCCAGCAGACCTCGGACAGGGGGAACCTACAATGAGCAGTTCTTC. This sequence encodes CASRPRTGGTYNEQFF.

This clonotype showed up just a few times. V is TRBV20-1 and J is TRBJ2-1; TRBD1 agrees at 10 bases. The CDR3 extends over 15 amino acids. The J segment lost 1 base and the V segment lost 5 bases, leaving 5 bases of the junction unmatched. Germline loops: CDR1 DFQATT, CDR2 SNEGSKA (reference sequence). CDR3 protein: CSAADRGHSYNEQFF. The CDR3, as DNA: TGCAGTGCTGCTGACAGGGGGCATTCCTACAATGAGCAGTTCTTC.

V usage is TRBV6-1 and J usage is TRBJ2-3; weak D call: TRBD2 (5 bases). This CDR3 is built from 12 residues. Germline CDR1 reads MNHNS; CDR2 reads SASEGT. V lost 7 bases to trimming and J lost 7 bases, with 12 bases between them. For the CDR3, the DNA is TGTGCCAGCACCCAACTAGAAAATACGCAGTATTTT. Amino acid sequence: CASTQLENTQYF.

In DNA, the CDR3 is TGTGCCAGCAGCTTAGGATACGGGACAGGGAAATACAATGAGCAGTTCTTC. It specifies CASSLGYGTGKYNEQFF. The chain joins TRBV11-2 to TRBJ2-1; 9 bases fit TRBD1. The CDR3 is 17 amino acids. V gave up 1 base and J gave up 4 bases; unmatched junction bases: 8. Germline loops: CDR1 SGHAT, CDR2 FQNNGV.

This clonotype was counted ten times or more. The junction does not match germline at one end; this may be a read error. The J gene is TRBJ1-1, the V gene TRBV6-5; weak D call: TRBD1 (6 bases). CDR3 size: 13 residues. Germline loops: CDR1 MNHEY, CDR2 SVGAGI. The CDR3 DNA follows: TGTGCCAGCAGTGACTCGGGGGGCGATGAAGCTTTCTTT. Its protein is CASSDSGGDEAFF.

This clonotype was seen more than once but under ten times. The rearrangement uses TRBV28 and TRBJ1-1; possible D gene TRBD1, 6 bases. The V end lost 10 bases, the J end lost 1 base, and 13 bases lay between the germline ends. The CDR3 runs to 13 residues. In germline, CDR1 is MDHEN, CDR2 SYDVKM. For the CDR3, the DNA is TGTGCCACAGAAGGGGGATCGAACACTGAAGCTTTCTTT. It codes for CATEGGSNTEAFF.

The rearrangement joins TRBV19 to TRBJ1-5; no definite D call. V lost 2 bases to trimming and J lost 2 bases, with 19 bases between them. CDR1 is LNHDA, CDR2 SQIVND, per germline (reference sequence). CDR3 length: 18 residues. CDR3 sequence (DNA): TGTGCCAGTAGTATACCCGCGACATTTGGGTCGGGCAATCAGCCCCAGCATTTT. This encodes CASSIPATFGSGNQPQHF.

This clonotype has a handful of counts. One junction end disagrees with the germline gene, perhaps due to a read error. This chain uses TRBV27 with TRBJ2-1; TRBD1 matches 9 bases. Germline V lookup: CDR1 MNHEY, CDR2 SMNVEV (reference sequence). This CDR3 is built from 15 residues. CDR3 DNA sequence: TGTGCTAGCAGCCTCAGGGACAGGGTTGGCAATGAGCAGTTCTTC. Its translation is CASSLRDRVGNEQFF.

Ten or more counts support this clonotype. This clone may be a read error of a much larger clone one base away. The chain joins TRBV11-3 to TRBJ2-7, with TRBD2 identical over 10 bases. This CDR3 has 14 residues. V was pared by 6 bases and J by 7 bases, with 9 bases of the junction left unmatched. Germline V lookup: CDR1 SGHNT, CDR2 YENEEA. Written as DNA, the CDR3 is TGTGCCAGCAGTTCGGGACTAGCGTACAATGAGCAGTACTTC. Translating gives CASSSGLAYNEQYF.

As regards this clonotype: A read error may produce the germline difference seen at one junction end. The V call is TRBV6-1, the J call TRBJ2-5; D is possibly TRBD2 (5 bases). With the DNA end fitting TRBJ2-7 better, the J assignment may be wrong. The CDR3 loop spans 16 amino acids. Germline CDR1 is MNHNS and CDR2 is SASEGT. The CDR3 DNA reads TGTGCCGGCAGCAGGCTAAGCGGAGGATCTGTCTCCGAGCAGTACTTC. Protein sequence: CAGSRLSGGSVSEQYF.

This clonotype came up a few times. This sequence joins TRBV25-1 and TRBJ2-3; D tentatively reads TRBD1 or TRBD2 (5 bases each). The germline gives CDR1 MGHDK, CDR2 SYGVNS. V shed 4 bases and J shed 4 bases, with 9 bases lying between them. CDR3 length: 13 amino acids. In DNA form, the CDR3 reads TGTGCCAGCAGTGGGGGGAACGCAGATACGCAGTATTTT. This gives the protein CASSGGNADTQYF.

The chain links TRBV20-1 to TRBJ2-1; D might be TRBD2 (7 bases). The CDR3 contains 13 residues. The V gene's germline CDR1 is DFQATT and CDR2 SNEGSKA (reference sequence). CDR3: CSHEGGALNEQFF. Written as DNA, the CDR3 is TGCAGCCACGAGGGGGGGGCATTGAATGAGCAGTTCTTC.

This chain uses TRBV7-3 with TRBJ2-7; the match to TRBD1 covers 7 bases. Losses at the gene ends were 1 base for V and 7 bases for J; bases not matched to a gene: 16. Germline CDR1 and CDR2: SGHTA and FQGTGA. The CDR3 is 17 residues long. CDR3 loop: CASSLNDAQGEQGEQYF. In DNA form, the CDR3 reads TGTGCCAGCAGCTTAAACGACGCCCAGGGGGAGCAGGGGGAGCAGTACTTC.